This TCR beta chain was profiled in a study of cytomegalovirus exposure and HLA in healthy donors. These donors counted as nominally healthy when sampled, but unrecorded immune exposures were likely. V lost 0 bases and J 0 bases, leaving 19 bases between the germline ends. The germline V gene has CDR1 SGDLS and CDR2 YYNGEE. This CDR3 is built from 19 residues. It was with 60 Vbeta and 13 Jbeta primers that the PCR ran. TCRdb's copy holds only in-frame clones and misses some; the assay was immunoSEQ multiplex PCR. Of fewer than 250,000 clones listed, roughly 80% are singletons. V is TRBV9 and J is TRBJ2-4; D might be TRBD2 (6 bases). Sequencing was done on a sample of PBMCs. The TCR originated in a woman between 25 and 40 years old in good health and CMV-seropositive. The CDR3 coding sequence is TGTGCCAGCAGCGTAGCTACCGGGGGTTGGGATTTAGCCAAAAACATTCAGTACTTC. Translation: CASSVATGGWDLAKNIQYF.